A single sample gave rise to the 14 T cell receptor beta chains below, sequenced in a study of blood T cell repertoires in COVID-19. Sequenced by immunoSEQ multiplex PCR; TCRdb stores in-frame clones only, minus some. The repertoire holds about 110,000 clones, with 88% as singletons. Input material: peripheral blood. The receptors were sampled from a woman between 45 and 60 years old with acute or convalescent COVID-19.

The chain uses TRBV4-1 and TRBJ2-5; tentative D call: TRBD2 (6 bases). Trimming shortened V by 1 base and J by 4 bases, and 13 bases separated the two germline ends. The CDR3 is 15 residues long. CDR1 and CDR2 (germline): MGHRA, YSYEKL. DNA for the CDR3: TGCGCCAGCAGCCAAGCCGGGACTGCAGTAGAGACCCAGTACTTC. It encodes CASSQAGTAVETQYF.

This clone was picked up a small number of times. The V call is TRBV19, the J call TRBJ2-1, with TRBD2 identical over 10 bases. The CDR3 is 15 residues long. The germline V gene encodes CDR1 LNHDA and CDR2 SQIVND (reference sequence). V was clipped by 6 bases and J by 10 bases; unmatched bases: 12. This CDR3 is CASSATLTSGREQFF. CDR3 in DNA: TGTGCCAGTAGCGCCACGCTGACTAGCGGGCGAGAGCAGTTCTTC.

The chain couples TRBV9 to TRBJ1-5, with 9 positions matching TRBD1. This CDR3 region has 14 residues. Germline V gene sequence: CDR1 SGDLS, CDR2 YYNGEE. The J segment lost 8 bases and the V segment lost 0 bases, leaving 3 bases of the junction unmatched. In DNA form, the CDR3 reads TGTGCCAGCAGCGTAGGTACAGGGGGCAAGCCCCAGCATTTT. The encoded protein is CASSVGTGGKPQHF.

The chain recombines TRBV5-1 with TRBJ1-6, with 9 bases that match TRBD1. The CDR3 runs to 16 residues. V lost 0 bases to trimming and J lost 10 bases; unmatched junction nucleotides: 8. Germline V gene data show CDR1 as SGHRS and CDR2 as YFSETQ. DNA for the CDR3: TGCGCCAGCAGCTTGGACCGGGACAGGGCAGGATCACCCCTCCACTTT. Translated: CASSLDRDRAGSPLHF.

The chain couples TRBV7-9 to TRBJ2-6; the D gene is possibly TRBD1 (6 bases). Germline CDR1 and CDR2: SEHNR and FQNEAQ (reference sequence). Trimming removed 4 bases at V and 2 bases at J, with 9 bases between. The CDR3 length is 15 residues. In DNA form, the CDR3 reads TGTGCCAGCAGCTCCAGGGGTACTGGGGCCAACGTCCTGACTTTC. This gives the protein CASSSRGTGANVLTF.

The chain joins TRBV11-2 to TRBJ2-5, with 14 nucleotides matching TRBD2. The CDR3 has 14 residues. Germline V gives CDR1 SGHAT, CDR2 FQNNGV. Unmatched junction bases numbered 7, after V lost 3 bases and J lost 13 bases. Here the CDR3 DNA reads TGTGCCAGCAGCTTTAGACTAGCGGGAGGGTCCTGGTACTTC. It codes for CASSFRLAGGSWYF.

This sequence joins TRBV2 and TRBJ2-3; TRBD2 might be the D (6 bases). The CDR3 has 14 amino acids. Per germline, CDR1 SNHLY and CDR2 FYNNEI. With 4 bases removed from V and 4 bases from J, the gap between germline ends came to 12 bases. CDR3 amino acids: CASSVSGVADTQYF. The DNA for the CDR3 is TGTGCCAGCAGTGTCTCGGGAGTAGCAGATACGCAGTATTTT.

The chain has TRBV2 and TRBJ1-2, with TRBD1 matching 10 bases. Germline V gene sequence: CDR1 SNHLY, CDR2 FYNNEI. This CDR3 is built from 14 residues. V gave up 6 bases and J gave up 4 bases; unmatched junction bases: 5. The CDR3 nucleotides are TGTGCCAGCAGGGGGACAGGGGTTGGCTATGGCTACACCTTC. Residues: CASRGTGVGYGYTF.

The DNA of the CDR3 is TGTGCCAGCAGCAGGGAAACTGGAAACACCATATATTTT. Encoded protein: CASSRETGNTIYF. The V gene is TRBV2, the J gene TRBJ1-3; possible D gene TRBD1, 5 bases. Germline CDR1 reads SNHLY; CDR2 reads FYNNEI. The CDR3 contains 13 residues. Trimming removed 6 bases at V and 2 bases at J, with 8 bases between.

The CDR3 DNA sequence: TGCGCCAGCAGCGCGGGGGACAGGGGGCTAGGACGAAACATTCAGTACTTC. Protein product: CASSAGDRGLGRNIQYF. This rearrangement joins TRBV5-1 to TRBJ2-4; 12 bases agree with TRBD1. Looked up from germline, CDR1 is SGHRS and CDR2 is YFSETQ. The CDR3 extends over 17 amino acids. V was clipped by 4 bases and J by 6 bases; unmatched bases: 11.

V is TRBV6-6 and J is TRBJ2-6; perhaps TRBD1 as D (5 bases). Germline loops: CDR1 MNHNY, CDR2 SVGAGI (reference sequence). The length of the CDR3 is 19 residues. V lost 5 bases, J lost 1 base, and 21 bases lay in between. The CDR3 nucleotides are TGTGCCAGCAGTCCCCACCATACACGACCAGGGTCTGGGGCCAACGTCCTGACTTTC. Its protein product is CASSPHHTRPGSGANVLTF.

Points on this clone: Because the CDR3's place on the DNA is in doubt, the DNA is left out and the CDR3 is given as listed by TCRdb. This chain joins TRBV18 and TRBJ2-1; the table calls TRBD1, which could not be checked here. Germline assignment: CDR1 KGHSH and CDR2 LQKENI. The CDR3 is 12 amino acids long, termini counted. The CDR3: CASSPVGQGAFF.

The chain uses TRBV7-2 and TRBJ2-1; D possibly corresponds to TRBD2 (6 bases). Germline-derived CDR1 and CDR2 are SGHTA and FQGNSA. CDR3 length: 14 residues. Trimming took off 5 bases at V and 5 bases at J, with 13 bases between the two ends. CDR3 nucleotides: TGTGCCAGCAGCCGCCTCCTAGCGAACAATGAGCAGTTCTTC. Translated, it gives CASSRLLANNEQFF.

This clone came up once. The chain carries TRBV5-1 and TRBJ2-7; TRBD2 agrees at 11 bases. From germline, CDR1 is SGHRS and CDR2 YFSETQ. Unmatched junction bases numbered 11, after V lost 1 base and J lost 2 bases. The CDR3 covers 18 residues. The CDR3 nucleotides read TGCGCCAGCAGCTTGAGGGGACAGACTAGCGGGATCCCCTACGAGCAGTACTTC. The encoded protein is CASSLRGQTSGIPYEQYF.